This T cell receptor beta chain was obtained from a study of T cells after yellow fever vaccination. General study results and limits: In post-booster samples, most primary-vaccination clones reappeared (approximately 95% CD4, 75% to 90% CD8).

This clonotype was recorded a few times. Its specificity is not known. This CDR3 region has 15 residues. V trimming: 6 bases; J trimming: 3 bases; junction bases outside the gene matches: 6. Germline CDR1 and CDR2: WNHNN and SYGVQD (reference sequence). The TCR cDNA carried a universal primer site and UMIs from 5'RACE template switching. In TCRdb, the 5' RACE reads were re-called with MiXCR into one record per CDR3 protein. The table includes roughly 160,000 distinct CDR3 sequences, roughly a tenth detected once. The receptor was derived from a man between 18 and 35 years old who received the YFV17D yellow fever vaccine. Material: CD8+ T cells sorted from PBMCs, obtained 45 days after the yellow fever booster vaccination. The chain has TRBV10-1 and TRBJ2-2; the match to TRBD1 covers 8 bases. CDR3 sequence: CASSTGTGYTGELFF. Here the CDR3 DNA reads TGCGCCAGCAGCACCGGGACAGGATACACCGGGGAGCTGTTTTTT.